These T cell receptor beta chains were read from a single sample in a study of control samples from healthy donors and cancer patients. Sequencing was performed with immunoSEQ multiplex PCR; in TCRdb, only in-frame clones are kept and a portion is missing. The sample records 160,000 or so clones, 92% being singletons. Sequences were obtained from blood. These receptors were collected from a woman aged 25 to 39 in good health. Each CDR3 is given with its conserved first and last residue. D genes are given only for firm matches. Clone size appears in some rows only: once, few, many, or a class for an expanded clone.

clone_size,v_call,j_call,cdr3_length,d_call,cdr3_nt,cdr3_aa
.,TRBV5-4,TRBJ2-1,12,.,TGTGCCAGCGGGGGGGGGACATCTGAGCAGTTCTTC,CASGGGTSEQFF
.,TRBV5-1,TRBJ2-1,16,TRBD2,TGCGCCAGCAGCTTGCCGGGATGGACTAGCGGGAATGAGCAGTTCTTC,CASSLPGWTSGNEQFF
.,TRBV2,TRBJ2-3,14,TRBD1,TGTGCCAGCTTCGGACAGGGGAACACAGATACGCAGTATTTT,CASFGQGNTDTQYF
.,TRBV5-1,TRBJ2-7,14,.,TGCGCCAGCAGGTTGGGGGGATCCTCCTACGAGCAGTACTTC,CASRLGGSSYEQYF
.,TRBV21-1,TRBJ1-5,15,.,TGTGCCAGCAGCAAAAAGAGGGATAGCAATCAGCCCCAGCATTTT,CASSKKRDSNQPQHF
.,TRBV27,TRBJ2-7,16,TRBD2,TGTGCCAGCGGGAAACAAGTTTCTAGCGGGAGGTACGAGCAGTACTTC,CASGKQVSSGRYEQYF
.,TRBV5-1,TRBJ1-1,14,TRBD1,TGCGCCAGCAGCTTGACAGGGGCCTACACTGAAGCTTTCTTT,CASSLTGAYTEAFF
.,TRBV2,TRBJ2-2,15,TRBD1,TGTGCCAGCAGAGGGACAGACCCGAACACCGGGGAGCTGTTTTTT,CASRGTDPNTGELFF
.,TRBV19,TRBJ1-2,11,.,TGTGCCAGTACTCGAGGGTATGGCTACACCTTC,CASTRGYGYTF
.,TRBV4-1,TRBJ1-4,15,.,TGCGCCAGCAGCCAAGATGGGGCTGGAGGTGAAAAACTGTTTTTT,CASSQDGAGGEKLFF
.,TRBV20-1,TRBJ1-1,14,TRBD1,TGCAGTGCTAGTCAGGGGGCGATGAACACTGAAGCTTTCTTT,CSASQGAMNTEAFF
.,TRBV2,TRBJ1-6,15,.,TGTGCCAGCAAGTTCGGGACTGATGACCATTCACCCCTCCACTTT,CASKFGTDDHSPLHF
.,TRBV7-9,TRBJ2-7,14,TRBD1,TGTGCCAGCAGCTTACCGGGACAGTTCTTCGAGCAGTACTTC,CASSLPGQFFEQYF
few,TRBV15,TRBJ1-4,16,.,TGTGCCACCAGCAGAGATTCCGGTTTGGGTAATGAAAAACTGTTTTTT,CATSRDSGLGNEKLFF
.,TRBV7-3,TRBJ2-4,13,.,TGTGCCAGCAGCCCGACCCCTACAGGGCGGCGGTACTTC,CASSPTPTGRRYF
.,TRBV4-2,TRBJ2-1,17,.,TGTGCCAGCAGCCAGACCCAGTCACCAAAGCAAGACAATGAGCAGTTCTTC,CASSQTQSPKQDNEQFF
.,TRBV27,TRBJ1-5,13,.,TGTGCCAGCAGTTTTTCGAGCAATCAGCCCCAGCATTTT,CASSFSSNQPQHF
.,TRBV5-1,TRBJ2-7,17,TRBD2,TGCGCCAGCAGCTCTCCAGGGACTAGCGGGAGGGGTTACGAGCAGTACTTC,CASSSPGTSGRGYEQYF
few,TRBV11-1,TRBJ2-5,13,.,TGTGCCAGCAGCTTAGATTTAGGCGGGACCCAGTACTTC,CASSLDLGGTQYF
once,TRBV18,TRBJ1-4,16,.,TGTGCCAGCCTAGTTCGGAGTGCAGGGCGGAATGAAAAACTGTTTTTT,CASLVRSAGRNEKLFF
.,TRBV19,TRBJ2-4,15,TRBD2,TGTGCCAGTAGCCCCTGGGGGGGATCCAAAAACATTCAGTACTTC,CASSPWGGSKNIQYF
few,TRBV19,TRBJ1-1,13,TRBD1,TGTGCCAGTAGTCCCGACAGGGGGGCTGAAGCTTTCTTT,CASSPDRGAEAFF
.,TRBV19,TRBJ1-1,12,.,TGTGCCAGTAGTGTTTGGAACACTGAAGCTTTCTTT,CASSVWNTEAFF
few,TRBV7-3,TRBJ2-2,15,TRBD2,TGTGCCAGCAGCAACTTGGCGGGAGCGACCGGGGAGCTGTTTTTT,CASSNLAGATGELFF
.,TRBV12-5,TRBJ2-7,13,.,TGTGCTAGTGGTTTCCTATCTCACTACGAGCAGTACTTC,CASGFLSHYEQYF
.,TRBV7-9,TRBJ2-7,12,TRBD1,TGTGCCAGCAGCATGGACAGGGAGGAGCAGTACTTC,CASSMDREEQYF
.,TRBV4-1,TRBJ2-3,21,TRBD2,TGCGCCAGCAGCCAATCGACGGGACTAGCGGGAGGCGACACTAGCACAGATACGCAGTATTTT,CASSQSTGLAGGDTSTDTQYF
.,TRBV29-1,TRBJ1-5,14,.,TGCAGCGTTGAAGATTCAGATAGCAATCAGCCCCAGCATTTT,CSVEDSDSNQPQHF
.,TRBV5-1,TRBJ2-3,12,.,TGCGCCAGCAGCCCCGACAGGGATACGCAGTATTTT,CASSPDRDTQYF
.,TRBV4-2,TRBJ1-5,16,.,TGTGCCAGCAGCCAAGATGAGGGGAGTGGAAATCAGCCCCAGCATTTT,CASSQDEGSGNQPQHF
.,TRBV3-1/TRBV3-2,TRBJ2-1,16,TRBD2,TGTGCCAGCACCCCGGTTGGTAGCGGGTTGTACAATGAGCAGTTCTTC,CASTPVGSGLYNEQFF
.,TRBV29-1,TRBJ1-2,14,TRBD1,TGCAGCGTTGAAGAGGTGGACAGGGAGGATGGCTACACCTTC,CSVEEVDREDGYTF
.,TRBV5-1,TRBJ2-3,15,.,TGCGCCAGCAGCCCAGGGACTTACCTAACCGATACGCAGTATTTT,CASSPGTYLTDTQYF
.,TRBV9,TRBJ2-2,15,TRBD2,TGTGCCAGCAGCCCCGGACTAGCCCTTGCCGGGGAGCTGTTTTTT,CASSPGLALAGELFF
once,TRBV10-3,TRBJ2-2,14,.,TGTGCCATCAGTGAGAGGGAGGACACCGGGGAGCTGTTTTTT,CAISEREDTGELFF
.,TRBV5-8,TRBJ2-5,13,TRBD1,TGTGCCAGCAGCTTGGGAGGGGGCGAGACCCAGTACTTC,CASSLGGGETQYF
.,TRBV19,TRBJ1-2,13,.,TGTGCCAGTAGTATGGAGGGGGTCTATGGCTACACCTTC,CASSMEGVYGYTF
.,TRBV6-5,TRBJ2-7,16,.,TGTGCCAGCAGTTACTCGTATAGCGGCCTCTCCTACGAGCAGTACTTC,CASSYSYSGLSYEQYF
few,TRBV7-2,TRBJ2-7,15,TRBD1,TGTGCCAGCAGCATAAGACAGGGGCCAACCTACGAGCAGTACTTC,CASSIRQGPTYEQYF
.,TRBV6-5,TRBJ1-4,13,.,TGTGCCAGCAGTCGGGGGATAGCTGAAAAACTGTTTTTT,CASSRGIAEKLFF
.,TRBV7-2,TRBJ1-3,16,.,TGTGCCAGCAGCTTAGAGTGGAGGACCTTTGGAAACACCATATATTTT,CASSLEWRTFGNTIYF
.,TRBV4-1,TRBJ2-2,15,TRBD1,TGCGCCAGCAGTTCCGGGACAGGGGGCAACGGGGAGCTGTTTTTT,CASSSGTGGNGELFF
.,TRBV7-9,TRBJ1-4,15,TRBD1,TGTGCCAGCAGCCACGACAGGGTTGGGGATGAAAAACTGTTTTTT,CASSHDRVGDEKLFF
.,TRBV6-1,TRBJ1-2,13,TRBD1,TGTGCCAGCAGTGAAGCGCCAGGGGGTGGCTACACCTTC,CASSEAPGGGYTF
.,TRBV28,TRBJ1-4,13,.,TGTGCCAGCAGTTCACTGTCGGGGGGGGAACTGTTTTTT,CASSSLSGGELFF
.,TRBV7-3,TRBJ1-3,15,TRBD1,TGTGCCAGCAGCTTGACAGGGAGCTCTGGAAACACCATATATTTT,CASSLTGSSGNTIYF
.,TRBV2,TRBJ2-5,14,.,TGTGCCAGCAGTGAGGAGTACAACCAAGAGACCCAGTACTTC,CASSEEYNQETQYF
once,TRBV7-9,TRBJ2-6,19,.,TGTGCCAGCAGCTTACTTTGGGGGGCGACAGAGGCTGGGGCCAACGTCCTGACTTTC,CASSLLWGATEAGANVLTF
.,TRBV30,TRBJ2-1,17,.,TGTGCCTGGAGTGTAAAGGGAAGGGGGGCTCGGGACAATGAGCAGTTCTTC,CAWSVKGRGARDNEQFF
.,TRBV11-3,TRBJ2-3,15,TRBD2,TGTGCCAGCAGCTCCGGACTAGAAGGCACAGATACGCAGTATTTT,CASSSGLEGTDTQYF
.,TRBV7-9,TRBJ2-7,15,TRBD2,TGTGCCAGCAGTTCAAACAAGCGGGGATCTTGGGAGCAGTACTTC,CASSSNKRGSWEQYF
.,TRBV5-6,TRBJ2-5,12,.,TGTGCCAGCAGCCAGGACAAAGAGACCCAGTACTTC,CASSQDKETQYF
.,TRBV4-1,TRBJ2-1,13,TRBD1,TGCGCCAGCAGCCAGATCAGGACAGGTGAGCAGTTCTTC,CASSQIRTGEQFF
.,TRBV7-9,TRBJ2-7,11,.,TGTGCCAGCAGCTCCGCCTACGAGCAGTACTTC,CASSSAYEQYF
.,TRBV27,TRBJ2-5,18,TRBD1,TGTGCCAGCAGTTTTCGCCCGACAGGGAAGGTGTACCAAGAGACCCAGTACTTC,CASSFRPTGKVYQETQYF
.,TRBV3-1/TRBV3-2,TRBJ1-2,16,TRBD1,TGTGCCAGCAGCCGACAGGGAATGGTTGTCCCTTATGGCTACACCTTC,CASSRQGMVVPYGYTF
.,TRBV28,TRBJ1-1,13,TRBD1,TGTGCCAGCAGGATGACAGGGGGCACTGAAGCTTTCTTT,CASRMTGGTEAFF
.,TRBV11-2,TRBJ2-1,14,TRBD1,TGTGCCAGCAGCTTCGGGACAGCAATAAATGAGCAGTTCTTC,CASSFGTAINEQFF
once,TRBV3-1/TRBV3-2,TRBJ2-7,13,.,TGTGCCAGCAGCCCATTAGCGTCCTACGAGCAGTACTTC,CASSPLASYEQYF